The sequence of this TCR beta chain was determined in a study of T cell responses to AZD1222 COVID-19 vaccine. The CDR3 is made up of 13 amino acids. Deletions cut 3 bases from V and 4 bases from J, with 9 bases between. CDR1 and CDR2 (germline): LNHDA, SQIVND (reference sequence). Study-wide results and caveats: Reportedly, nearly half the spike-specific TCRs target unmutated variant regions. Clonal diversity may have been underestimated, and the donors were mostly white British, with more females than males. Along spike, vaccine-associated CD4 TCRs were found throughout, with dominance at 160-218 and 743-854. Only 5 or 6 people who got AZD1222 tested seropositive at baseline.

This table comes from immunoSEQ multiplex PCR, and its TCRdb copy is limited to in-frame clones, with some not included. The sample includes about 120,000 clones, 92% of them seen just once. In the case of this clone: Its matching antigen is unknown.

The source of this sequence is an adult who received the AZD1222 COVID-19 vaccine. Material: peripheral blood, obtained 28 days after the second AZD1222 dose. This chain connects TRBV19 to TRBJ1-1, with D unresolved. The CDR3 nucleotides read TGTGCCAGTAGTATTCTTGGGAGCACTGAAGCTTTCTTT. This codes for CASSILGSTEAFF.